The clone carrying this T cell receptor beta chain showed up just once. Germline V gene lookup returns CDR1 GTSNPN and CDR2 SVGIG (reference sequence). The V segment lost 4 bases and the J segment 4 bases; nucleotides outside the gene matches: 8. This CDR3 has 14 residues. Researchers sorted participants into cohorts using their self-reported clinical history. The repertoire was sequenced with immunoSEQ multiplex PCR; TCRdb's copy has only in-frame clones and lacks some. Among approximately 250,000 clones listed, around 90% were seen once. The data were taken from a study of blood T cell repertoires in COVID-19.

The clonotype comes from a man in his forties who had been exposed to COVID-19. The V gene is TRBV30, the J gene TRBJ1-2, with TRBD1 matching over 8 bases. The specimen sequenced was PBMCs or T cells enriched from blood (not recorded which). The CDR3 sequence is CAWNPAGGSYGYTF. The CDR3 coding sequence is TGTGCCTGGAATCCCGCAGGGGGCTCCTATGGCTACACCTTC.